This T cell receptor (beta chain) derives from a study of STAT3 mutations in large granular lymphocyte leukemia. The table came from immunoSEQ multiplex PCR; TCRdb's copy has only in-frame clones and leaves some out. The profile shows about 12,000 clones, approximately 88% of them singletons. General study results and limits: No sample exists from the first appearance of each clone. In T-cell large granular lymphocyte leukemia, about half of patients showed multiple immunodominant subclonotypes.

Notes on this clone: As yet, its antigen is unknown.

Sequencing used PBMCs. The sequence was collected from a human donor with T large granular lymphocyte leukemia. Some clones in this sample may be carry-over from other donors' samples.

CDR3 nucleotide sequence: TGCGCCAGCAGCTCCGTGGGAGGGGGCAATTCACCCCTCCACTTT. As protein: CASSSVGGGNSPLHF. The rearrangement joins TRBV5-1 to TRBJ1-6; TRBD1 matches 7 bases. The V gene end was trimmed by 3 bases and the J gene end by 7 bases; junction bases not matched to a gene: 7. Germline CDR1 reads SGHRS; CDR2 reads YFSETQ. The CDR3 is made up of 15 amino acids.